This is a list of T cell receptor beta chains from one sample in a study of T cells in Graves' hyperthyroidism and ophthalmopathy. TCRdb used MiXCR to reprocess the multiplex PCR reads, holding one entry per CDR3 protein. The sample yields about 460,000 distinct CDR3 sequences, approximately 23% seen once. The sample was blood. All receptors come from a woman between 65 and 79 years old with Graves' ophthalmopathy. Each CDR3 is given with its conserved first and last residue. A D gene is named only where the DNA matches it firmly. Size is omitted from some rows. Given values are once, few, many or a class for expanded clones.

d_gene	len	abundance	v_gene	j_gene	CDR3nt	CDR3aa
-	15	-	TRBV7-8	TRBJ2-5	TGTGCCAGCAGTTCACAGGGCGCGAGTCAAGAGACCCAGTACTTC	CASSSQGASQETQYF
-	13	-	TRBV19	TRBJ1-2	TGTGCCAGCGCTGTGGACAGACGGTATGGCTACACCTTC	CASAVDRRYGYTF
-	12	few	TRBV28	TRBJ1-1	TGTGCCAGCAGTTTATGGTCAGGGGAAGCTTTCTTT	CASSLWSGEAFF
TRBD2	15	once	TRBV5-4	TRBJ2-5	TGTGCCAGCAGCTTGACTAGCGGGAGTAGGGAGACCCAGTACTTC	CASSLTSGSRETQYF
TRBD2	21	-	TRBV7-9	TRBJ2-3	TGCGCCAGCAGCCAACCACCCATTGGGTTGAGGCGGGAGAGTGGCACAGATACGCAGTATTTT	CASSQPPIGLRRESGTDTQYF
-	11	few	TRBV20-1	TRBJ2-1	TGCAGTGGATACTGGGTAAATGAGCAGTTCTTC	CSGYWVNEQFF
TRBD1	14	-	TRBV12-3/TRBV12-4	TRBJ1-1	TGTGCCCTCAGGGCAGGGGGAACAAACACTGAAGCTTTCTTT	CALRAGGTNTEAFF
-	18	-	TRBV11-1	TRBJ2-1	TGTGCCAGCAGCCCGGGCGGGTGGGGCGACGATGGTTACAATGAGCAGTTCTTC	CASSPGGWGDDGYNEQFF
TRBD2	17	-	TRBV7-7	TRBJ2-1	TGTGCTAGCAGCCCTACTGGACTAGCGGGAGGGCCTGGCGAGCAGTTCTTC	CASSPTGLAGGPGEQFF
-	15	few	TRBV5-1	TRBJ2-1	TGCGCCAGCAGCTTGGTGTTCGCGGAGCAGGATGAGCAGTTCTTC	CASSLVFAEQDEQFF
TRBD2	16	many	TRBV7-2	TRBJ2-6	TGTGCCAGCAGCGGGCGGGGGGGGCCTGGGGCCAACGTCCTGACTTTC	CASSGRGGPGANVLTF
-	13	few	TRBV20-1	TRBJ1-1	TGCAGTGCGAGGGACACGACGAACACTGAAGCTTTCTTT	CSARDTTNTEAFF
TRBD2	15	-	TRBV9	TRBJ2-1	TGTGCCAGCAGCGTAGAACTAGCGGGAGGGGCTGAGCAGTTCTTC	CASSVELAGGAEQFF
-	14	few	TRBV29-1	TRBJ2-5	TGCAGCGGTGAGGGACTGCAGGCCCAAGAGACCCAGTACTTC	CSGEGLQAQETQYF
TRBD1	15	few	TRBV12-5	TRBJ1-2	TGTGCTAGTGGTTTGGCATTGACAGGGGGCCGTGGCTACACCTTC	CASGLALTGGRGYTF
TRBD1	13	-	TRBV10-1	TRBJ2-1	TGCGCCAGCAGCCTTGGACAGGGCCACGAGCAGTTCTTC	CASSLGQGHEQFF
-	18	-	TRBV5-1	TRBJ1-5	TGCGCCAGCGAAATAGACCAGGGGCTGGGGGGTAGCAATCAGCCCCAGCATTTT	CASEIDQGLGGSNQPQHF
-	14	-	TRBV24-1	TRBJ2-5	TGTGCCACCAGTGATTCGATGGCGCAAGGGACCCAGTACTTC	CATSDSMAQGTQYF
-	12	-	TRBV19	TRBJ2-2	TGTGCCACCAGGCGTCAGGCGGGGGAGCTGTTTTTT	CATRRQAGELFF
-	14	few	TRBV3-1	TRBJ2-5	TGTGCCAGCAGCCAAGATACTACCGGGGATAATTCGTACTTC	CASSQDTTGDNSYF
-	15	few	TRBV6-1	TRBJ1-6	TGTGCCAGCAGCAGACGGAGCTCCTATAATTCACCCCTCCACTTT	CASSRRSSYNSPLHF
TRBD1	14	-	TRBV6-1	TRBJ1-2	TGTGCCAGCAATCAAGGACAGGCGAGTTATGGCTACACCTTC	CASNQGQASYGYTF
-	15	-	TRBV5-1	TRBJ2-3	TGCGCCAGCAGCTTTGGGGGGATAATCACAGATACGCAGTATTTT	CASSFGGIITDTQYF
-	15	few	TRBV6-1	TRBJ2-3	TGTGCCAGCAGTGAAGCAGGCGTTAGCACAGATACGCAGTATTTT	CASSEAGVSTDTQYF
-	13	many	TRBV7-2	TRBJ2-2	TGTGCCAGCAGCCGCGGTAGGACCGGGGAGCTGTTTTTT	CASSRGRTGELFF
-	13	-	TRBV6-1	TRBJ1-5	TGTGCCAGCAGTGAAATTGGGAGTCAGCCCCAGCATTTT	CASSEIGSQPQHF
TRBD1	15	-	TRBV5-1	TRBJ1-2	TGCGCCAGCAGTCGGGGGGGACAGGGGGCGTATGGCTACACCTTC	CASSRGGQGAYGYTF
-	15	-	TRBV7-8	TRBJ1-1	TGTGCCAGCAGCTTAGGGGCAGGGTTGAACACTGAAGCTTTCTTT	CASSLGAGLNTEAFF
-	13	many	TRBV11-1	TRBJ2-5	TGTGCCAGCAGCCCCGGGACCAAAGAGACCCAGTACTTC	CASSPGTKETQYF
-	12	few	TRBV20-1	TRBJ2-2	TGCAGTGCTCGGAGATCCACCGGGGAGCTGTTTTTT	CSARRSTGELFF
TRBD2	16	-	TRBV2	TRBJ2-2	TGTGCCAGCAAGATACTCGGGGGGGCGAACACCGGGGAGCTGTTTTTT	CASKILGGANTGELFF
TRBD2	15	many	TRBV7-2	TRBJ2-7	TGTGCCAGCAGCTTAGGCGGCGGGAGCTCCTACGAGCAGTACTTC	CASSLGGGSSYEQYF
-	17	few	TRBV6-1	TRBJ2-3	TGTGCCAGCAGTGTCTTGGCAGACACCACTAGCACAGATACGCAGTATTTT	CASSVLADTTSTDTQYF
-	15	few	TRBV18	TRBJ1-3	TGTGCCAGCTCACCACCGGGCATTGCTGGAAACACCATATATTTT	CASSPPGIAGNTIYF
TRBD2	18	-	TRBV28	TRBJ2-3	TGTGCCAGCAGCTCCCCTCCGGGACTAGCGATCGGTGCAGATACGCAGTATTTT	CASSSPPGLAIGADTQYF